This T cell receptor beta chain was recorded in a study of CD8 T cells in ankylosing spondylitis (dated by TCRdb to about 2017). As for the study more broadly: The study set out to find disease-linked TCR variants by profiling T cell receptor beta repertoires in ankylosing spondylitis patients and healthy donors. The full study cohort was made up of 25 ankylosing spondylitis patients and about a hundred healthy donors. Samples of peripheral blood were taken, and for ankylosing spondylitis patients, synovial fluid was collected as well.

General study outcomes and caveats: Some TCR beta motif variants had previously been reported in synovial fluid and blood of reactive arthritis patients, which suggested common disease-initiation mechanisms. The disease-linked clones had a CD8+ phenotype and were found at relatively low frequencies in peripheral blood. Blood from ankylosing spondylitis patients appeared to be characterized by a TCR beta motif composed of under ten highly homologous amino acid variants. Significant enrichment of the disease-linked clones was reported in matched synovial fluid samples from ankylosing spondylitis patients.

Instrument used: Illumina HiSeq 2500. Quantitative 5'-RACE with molecular barcodes was used to prepare TCR beta libraries. On the authors' methods: A new computational method, built on a probabilistic model of VDJ rearrangement, was used to identify disease-linked TCR variants. The public reads were reanalyzed by TCRdb: fastp trimming at Q25, MiXCR alignment, in-frame beta chains only. Each record represents a unique CDR3 protein, reported with the most common genes and DNA among its rows. TCRdb, not the authors, supplied the V and J calls. The sample table lists more than 650,000 distinct CDR3 sequences, 12% of them with a count of one. Under 0.6% of the sample is in the top ten clones. Worth noting for this clonotype: There is no known antigen for this receptor. Since a much larger clone is just one base distant, this may be a read error.

Sample: blood, either unsorted or a sorted T cell fraction (not recorded which). This receptor was taken from a male donor with ankylosing spondylitis.

The encoded CDR3 is CAGSLAGRSEAFF. The DNA sequence is TGCGCCGGCAGCTTGGCTGGTCGGTCTGAAGCTTTCTTT. Recombination connected TRBV5-1 to TRBJ1-1, with the D gene not confidently named. Including the terminal cysteine and phenylalanine, the CDR3 comprises 13 residues. The retained sequence is limited to the CDR3, 39 bases, with the frame set at the first base. CDR1 SGHRS and CDR2 YFSETQ were looked up in the germline V gene.